One sample yielded the 17 T cell receptor beta chains listed below, sequenced in a study of CXCR3-negative and CXCR3-positive naive CD8 T cells. UMI-labeled TRB cDNA libraries were prepared by 5' RACE. TCRdb reprocessed the 5' RACE reads, keeping one entry per CDR3 protein, no DNA. This repertoire includes about 56,000 distinct CDR3 sequences. Source material: memory CD8+ T cells from blood. These receptor sequences come from a human donor in good health. Some clones in this sample may be carry-over from other donors' samples.

The gene calls are TRBV7-9 and TRBJ2-2; the D call of TRBD1 rests on TCRdb alone, since no DNA is present to check it. There are 15 residues in the CDR3. The germline V gene encodes CDR1 SEHNR and CDR2 FQNEAQ (reference sequence). The CDR3 region is CASSPGILNSGELFF.

The chain has TRBV7-9 and TRBJ2-1; TCRdb lists TRBD2, though no DNA is available to test this call. The germline V gene has CDR1 SEHNR and CDR2 FQNEAQ (reference sequence). The length of the CDR3 is 17 residues. The CDR3 reads CASSSTTGLAVYNEQFF.

The V and J genes are TRBV19 and TRBJ2-3; no DNA is available, so the TRBD1 call from TCRdb remains unchecked. In germline, CDR1 is LNHDA, CDR2 SQIVND (reference sequence). The CDR3 sequence is 15 residues long. The CDR3 loop is CATTRQGGLGDTQYF.

This rearrangement joins TRBV6-4 to TRBJ1-5; TCRdb's assignment of TRBD1 cannot be checked, as there is no DNA. CDR1 MRHNA and CDR2 SNTAGT come from the germline V gene. CDR3 length: 16 amino acids. The CDR3 loop reads CASSEPSDPGQLPQHF.

V is TRBV4-3 and J is TRBJ2-7. CDR1 is LGHNA and CDR2 is YSLEER in the germline V gene. The CDR3 covers 16 residues. The CDR3: CASSQDISGELYEQYF.

The chain's CDR3 is CASSYSTVKGYGELFF. V usage is TRBV6-2 or TRBV6-3 and J usage is TRBJ2-2. Germline loops: CDR1 MNHEY, CDR2 SVGEGT. CDR3 length: 16 residues.

The CDR3 is CASNTGLALDTQYF. J is TRBJ2-3 and V is TRBV28; absent DNA, TCRdb's TRBD2 call cannot be checked. The CDR3 length is 14 residues. Germline loops: CDR1 MDHEN, CDR2 SYDVKM.

The chain joins TRBV20-1 to TRBJ2-7; the TCRdb call, TRBD1, lacks DNA for checking. This CDR3 comprises 13 residues. The germline gives CDR1 DFQATT, CDR2 SNEGSKA (reference sequence). The CDR3 region is CSALSGAPYEQYF.

The chain couples TRBV5-1 to TRBJ2-7. The V gene's germline CDR1 is SGHRS and CDR2 YFSETQ. The CDR3 runs to 13 residues. This CDR3 reads CASSFSNSYEQYF.

The genes are TRBV7-9 and TRBJ2-5. The CDR3 extends over 15 amino acids. Per germline, CDR1 SEHNR and CDR2 FQNEAQ (reference sequence). The CDR3 sequence is CASSLVWAEKETQYF.

The chain carries TRBV29-1 and TRBJ2-3; the TCRdb D gene call, TRBD1, has no DNA to confirm it. Germline V gene lookup returns CDR1 SQVTM and CDR2 ANQGSEA. The CDR3 spans 15 residues. CDR3 region: CSVDGTGGFPDTQYF.

J is TRBJ2-7 and V is TRBV7-3; as DNA is missing, the TRBD2 call by TCRdb cannot be tested. CDR1 is SGHTA, CDR2 FQGTGA, per germline. The CDR3 consists of 15 residues. CDR3 protein: CASSLDGGTYYEQYF.

V usage is TRBV29-1 and J usage is TRBJ2-7; TCRdb's assignment of TRBD1 cannot be checked, as there is no DNA. Germline CDR1 reads SQVTM; CDR2 reads ANQGSEA. This CDR3 is built from 18 residues. The CDR3 spells CSVAWAGLASHAVHEQYF.

The CDR3 here is CASSPVGYSNQPQHF. This rearrangement joins TRBV4-1 to TRBJ1-5. The germline V gene has CDR1 MGHRA and CDR2 YSYEKL. The CDR3 loop spans 15 amino acids.

J is TRBJ2-3 and V is TRBV6-5; with no DNA, the TCRdb D assignment of TRBD2 cannot be verified. Germline V lookup: CDR1 MNHEY, CDR2 SVGAGI. The CDR3 totals 15 residues. The CDR3 reads CASSYSDGGADTQYF.

This CDR3 reads CASSSPAGGNEQYF. The V gene is TRBV7-2, the J gene TRBJ2-7; TCRdb selects TRBD1, and the lack of DNA leaves this call unchecked. CDR3 length equals 14 residues. Germline CDR1 reads SGHTA; CDR2 reads FQGNSA. The variable domain in full, with the rest retrieved from reference TRBV7-2 and TRBJ2-7, is GAGVSQSPSNKVTEKGKDVELRCDPISGHTALYWYRQSLGQGLEFLIYFQGNSAPDKSGLPSDRFSAERTGGSVSTLTIQRTQQEDSAVYLCASSSPAGGNEQYFGPGTRLTVT.

The chain combines TRBV5-5 with TRBJ1-5; absent DNA, TCRdb's TRBD1 call cannot be checked. The V gene's germline CDR1 is SGHKS and CDR2 YYEKEE (reference sequence). The CDR3 covers 17 residues. CDR3 in amino acids: CASSLDRGAVSNQPQHF.